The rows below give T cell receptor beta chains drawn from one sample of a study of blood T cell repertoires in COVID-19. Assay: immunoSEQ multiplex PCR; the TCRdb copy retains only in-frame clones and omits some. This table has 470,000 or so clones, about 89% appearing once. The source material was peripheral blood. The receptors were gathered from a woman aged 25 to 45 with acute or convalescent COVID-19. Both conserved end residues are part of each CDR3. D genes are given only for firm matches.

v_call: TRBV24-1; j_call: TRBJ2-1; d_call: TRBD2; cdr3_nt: TGTGCCACCAGTGACCGTCCCGGACTAGCGGGGGCCAACAATGAGCAGTTCTTC; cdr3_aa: CATSDRPGLAGANNEQFF
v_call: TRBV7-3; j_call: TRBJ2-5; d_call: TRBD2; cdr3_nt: TGTGCCAGCAGCTTACGCAATGGGGGGGTAGAGACCCAGTACTTC; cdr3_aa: CASSLRNGGVETQYF
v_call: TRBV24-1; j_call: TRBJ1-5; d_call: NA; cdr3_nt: TGTGCCACCAGTGATGGGGGGTTCCGGCGTAATCAGCCCCAGCATTTT; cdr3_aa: CATSDGGFRRNQPQHF
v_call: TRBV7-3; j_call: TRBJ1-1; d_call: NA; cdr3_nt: TGTGCCAGCAGCTTAAACAGGGCGGGCACTGAAGCTTTCTTT; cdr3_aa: CASSLNRAGTEAFF
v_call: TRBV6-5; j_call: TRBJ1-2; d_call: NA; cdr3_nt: TGTGCCAGCGGCGGTAACTATGGCTACACCTTC; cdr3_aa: CASGGNYGYTF
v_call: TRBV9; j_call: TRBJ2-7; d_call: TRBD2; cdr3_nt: TGTGCCAGCAGCGCTCGGACTAGCGGGGTTGAACAGTACTTC; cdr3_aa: CASSARTSGVEQYF
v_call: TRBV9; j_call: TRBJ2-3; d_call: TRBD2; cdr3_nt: TGTGCCAGCAGCGTAGATGCGGGGGGGTTCACAGATACGCAGTATTTT; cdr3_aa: CASSVDAGGFTDTQYF
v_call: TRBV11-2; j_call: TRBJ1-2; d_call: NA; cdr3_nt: TGTGCCAGCAGTCCTGCGCAGGGGCACAACTATGGCTACACCTTC; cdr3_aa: CASSPAQGHNYGYTF
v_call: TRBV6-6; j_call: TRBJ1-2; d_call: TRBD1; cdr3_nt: TGTGCCAGCAGCCCCTACTCGGGACAGCCGAATGGCTACACCTTC; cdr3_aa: CASSPYSGQPNGYTF
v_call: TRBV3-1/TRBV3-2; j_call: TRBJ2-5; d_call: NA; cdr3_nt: TGTGCCAGCAGCCCTGGGACAAAAGAGACCCAGTACTTC; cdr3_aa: CASSPGTKETQYF
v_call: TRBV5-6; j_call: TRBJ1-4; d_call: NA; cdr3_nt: TGTGCCAGCAGCATGAGGCCCTGGGGGGTTGGGGAAAAACTGTTTTTT; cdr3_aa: CASSMRPWGVGEKLFF
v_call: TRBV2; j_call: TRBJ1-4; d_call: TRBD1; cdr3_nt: TGTGCCAGCAATAACCCCATACCGGGTGACAGGGACATTGGAACTAATGAAAAACTGTTTTTT; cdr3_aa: CASNNPIPGDRDIGTNEKLFF